This TCR beta chain was documented in a study of T cell responses to AZD1222 COVID-19 vaccine. V dropped 4 bases and J dropped 4 bases, with 19 bases sitting between them. This CDR3 spans 16 amino acids. CDR1 LGHDT and CDR2 YNNKEL come from the germline V gene (reference sequence). Assay: immunoSEQ multiplex PCR; the TCRdb copy retains only in-frame clones and omits some. This repertoire shows 100,000 to 120,000 clones, 89% found once; its top ten account for about two fifths. The chain recombines TRBV3-1 (or the pseudogene TRBV3-2) with TRBJ1-2; D unresolved. The specimen comprised peripheral blood, sampled 28 days after the second AZD1222 dose. The clonotype comes from an adult who received the AZD1222 COVID-19 vaccine. The CDR3 DNA reads as TGTGCCAGCAGCCCCTCGTTGCGGGCGTTAAGCTATGGCTACACCTTC. Protein sequence: CASSPSLRALSYGYTF.